The source of this TCR beta chain is a study of T cell changes during pregnancy in multiple sclerosis. CDR3 length equals 16 residues. V lost 6 bases and J lost 2; bases outside the gene matches: 6. From germline, CDR1 is SGHTA and CDR2 FQGNSA. This clone was seen only once. Some clones are missing from TCRdb's copy, which holds only in-frame ones; the method was immunoSEQ multiplex PCR. The sample lists about 110,000 clones; about 90% were seen once. The sequence was collected from a female donor with multiple sclerosis, enrolled in a pregnancy study. V gene TRBV7-2 combines with J gene TRBJ2-6, with 8 nucleotides matching TRBD1. This material consisted of peripheral blood, taken after pregnancy. The CDR3 region is CASRKTGAAGANVLTF. The CDR3 DNA reads TGTGCCAGCAGGAAGACAGGGGCGGCTGGGGCCAACGTCCTGACTTTC.